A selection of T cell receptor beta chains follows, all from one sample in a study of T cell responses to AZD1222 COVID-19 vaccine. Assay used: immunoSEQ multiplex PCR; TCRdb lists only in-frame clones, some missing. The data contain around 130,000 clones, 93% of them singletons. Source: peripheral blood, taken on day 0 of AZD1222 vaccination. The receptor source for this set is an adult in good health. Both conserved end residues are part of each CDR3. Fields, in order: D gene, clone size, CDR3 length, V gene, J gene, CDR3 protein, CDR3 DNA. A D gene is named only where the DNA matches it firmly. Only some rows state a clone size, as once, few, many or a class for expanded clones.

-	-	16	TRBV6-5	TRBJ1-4	CASSYGTGVANEKLFF	TGTGCCAGCAGTTACGGGACCGGAGTGGCTAATGAAAAACTGTTTTTT
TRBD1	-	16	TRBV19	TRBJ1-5	CASSGHGQGGNQPQHF	TGTGCCAGTAGTGGACACGGACAGGGTGGGAATCAGCCCCAGCATTTT
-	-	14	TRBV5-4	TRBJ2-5	CASSITGTQETQYF	TGTGCCAGCAGCATAACGGGGACCCAGGAGACCCAGTACTTC
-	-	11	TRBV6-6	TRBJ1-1	CASSYLGEAFF	TGTGCCAGCAGTTACCTAGGTGAAGCTTTCTTT
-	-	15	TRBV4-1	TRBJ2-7	CASSRQSGPSYEQYF	TGCGCCAGCAGCCGCCAGTCGGGACCTAGCTACGAGCAGTACTTC
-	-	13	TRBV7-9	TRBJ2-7	CASSPEGTHEQYF	TGTGCCAGCAGCCCCGAGGGTACCCACGAGCAGTACTTC
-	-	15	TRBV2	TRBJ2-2	CASSVVTAYTGELFF	TGTGCCAGCAGTGTCGTGACAGCGTACACCGGGGAGCTGTTTTTT
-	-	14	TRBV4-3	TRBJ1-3	CASSQDSSRNTIYF	TGCGCCAGCAGCCAAGATAGCAGTAGAAACACCATATATTTT
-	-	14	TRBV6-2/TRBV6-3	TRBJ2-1	CASSLLSSYNEQFF	TGTGCCAGCAGTTTGTTAAGCTCCTACAATGAGCAGTTCTTC
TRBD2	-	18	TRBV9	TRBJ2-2	CASSAVLAGGVLAGELFF	TGTGCCAGCAGCGCCGTATTAGCGGGAGGGGTCTTGGCCGGGGAGCTGTTTTTT
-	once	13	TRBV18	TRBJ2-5	CASSPGVLETQYF	TGTGCCAGCTCACCCGGGGTACTCGAGACCCAGTACTTC
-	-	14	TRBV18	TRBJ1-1	CASSPNGGWIEAFF	TGTGCCAGCTCACCAAATGGAGGGTGGATTGAAGCTTTCTTT
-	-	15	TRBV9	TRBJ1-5	CASSMTGSSNQPQHF	TGTGCCAGCAGCATGACAGGATCTAGCAATCAGCCCCAGCATTTT
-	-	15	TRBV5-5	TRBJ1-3	CASSSPGYSGNTIYF	TGTGCCAGCAGCTCACCGGGGTACTCTGGAAACACCATATATTTT
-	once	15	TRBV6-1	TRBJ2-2	CASSERGTWPGELFF	TGTGCCAGCAGTGAACGTGGGACTTGGCCCGGGGAGCTGTTTTTT
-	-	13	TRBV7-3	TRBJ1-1	CASSFDGNTEAFF	TGTGCCAGCAGCTTTGACGGGAACACTGAAGCTTTCTTT
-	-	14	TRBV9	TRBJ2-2	CASSVHRATGELFF	TGTGCCAGCAGCGTACACAGGGCGACCGGGGAGCTGTTTTTT
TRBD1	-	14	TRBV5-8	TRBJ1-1	CASSRDRGSTEAFF	TGTGCCAGCAGCAGGGACAGGGGGAGCACTGAAGCTTTCTTT
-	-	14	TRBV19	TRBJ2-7	CASSIGDIGYEQYF	TGTGCCAGTAGTATAGGGGACATAGGTTACGAGCAGTACTTC
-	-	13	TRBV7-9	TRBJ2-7	CASSTWTGNEQYF	TGTGCCAGCAGCACCTGGACGGGTAACGAGCAGTACTTC
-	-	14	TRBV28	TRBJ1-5	CASSFGRTNQPQHF	TGTGCCAGCAGTTTCGGCCGGACTAATCAGCCCCAGCATTTT
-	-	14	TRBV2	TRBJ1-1	CASSEKRGSGEAFF	TGTGCCAGCAGTGAAAAGAGAGGAAGTGGTGAAGCTTTCTTT
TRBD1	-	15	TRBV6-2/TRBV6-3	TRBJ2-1	CASSYRGRSYNEQFF	TGTGCCAGCAGTTACAGGGGGCGGTCCTACAATGAGCAGTTCTTC
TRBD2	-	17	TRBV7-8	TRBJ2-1	CASSPALAGGTYNEQFF	TGTGCCAGCAGCCCAGCTCTAGCGGGAGGAACATACAATGAGCAGTTCTTC
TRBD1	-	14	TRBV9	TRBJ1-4	CASSAGQGGEKLFF	TGTGCCAGCAGCGCCGGACAGGGGGGTGAAAAACTGTTTTTT
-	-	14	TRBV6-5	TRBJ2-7	CASGGGGISYEQYF	TGTGCCAGCGGCGGAGGAGGGATCTCCTACGAGCAGTACTTC
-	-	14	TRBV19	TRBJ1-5	CASSIQQSNQPQHF	TGTGCCAGTAGTATCCAACAGAGCAATCAGCCCCAGCATTTT
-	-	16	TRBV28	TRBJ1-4	CASSLKDGATNEKLFF	TGTGCCAGCAGTTTAAAAGATGGAGCAACTAATGAAAAACTGTTTTTT
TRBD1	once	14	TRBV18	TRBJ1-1	CASSQGQESIEAFF	TGTGCCAGCTCACAAGGACAGGAGAGTATTGAAGCTTTCTTT
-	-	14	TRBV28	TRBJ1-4	CASTPWGTNEKLFF	TGTGCCAGCACCCCATGGGGGACTAATGAAAAACTGTTTTTT
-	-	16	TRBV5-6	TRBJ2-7	CASSLIPTTSSYEQYF	TGTGCCAGCAGCTTAATCCCCACCACCAGCTCCTACGAGCAGTACTTC
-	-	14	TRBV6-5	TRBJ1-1	CASARLGMNTEAFF	TGTGCCAGCGCCAGGCTGGGAATGAACACTGAAGCTTTCTTT